This T cell receptor beta chain was identified in a study of T cell changes during pregnancy in multiple sclerosis. Clones were sequenced by immunoSEQ multiplex PCR, and TCRdb holds only the in-frame ones, with some missing. The repertoire includes roughly 85,000 clones, more than 85% of them detected once, and roughly 2.5% sits in the top ten. The sequenced sample was peripheral blood, obtained in the first trimester of pregnancy. This sequence originates from a female donor with multiple sclerosis, enrolled in a pregnancy study.

CDR3: CASSRTGVGLNTEAFF. DNA for the CDR3: TGCGCCAGCAGTCGGACAGGGGTTGGGCTGAACACTGAAGCTTTCTTT. This chain joins TRBV5-1 and TRBJ1-1; TRBD1 matches 9 bases. V was clipped by 5 bases and J by 0 bases; unmatched bases: 8. CDR3 length equals 16 residues. Germline V lookup: CDR1 SGHRS, CDR2 YFSETQ.